The source of this T cell receptor (beta chain) is a study of blood T cells in healthy people across ages. Whenever a sample was processed, at least 6.5 million PBMCs were isolated. Primed by a sample-barcoded 5' primer and a J-beta primer mix, a second PCR proceeded for roughly 7 to 12 cycles. TCRdb analysed the 5' RACE reads with MiXCR anew, one entry per CDR3 protein. The table records some 1.5 million distinct CDR3 sequences, roughly 28% of them present only once. The sequence was obtained from a woman in her 30s in good health. Sequencing was performed on blood.

The CDR3 nucleotides read TGTGCCAGCAGCTTACCCCGAAACCTCCAAGAGACCCAGTACTTC. The encoded protein is CASSLPRNLQETQYF. The gene calls are TRBV7-6 and TRBJ2-5, with unresolved D. The V and J ends lost 2 bases and 1 base respectively, with 11 bases between them. CDR3 length equals 15 residues. CDR1 is SGHVS, CDR2 FNYEAQ, per germline. The full variable domain, completed using reference TRBV7-6 and TRBJ2-5, is GAGVSQSPRYKVTKRGQDVALRCDPISGHVSLYWYRQALGQGPEFLTYFNYEAQQDKSGLPNDRFSAERPEGSISTLTIQRTEQRDSAMYRCASSLPRNLQETQYFGPGTRLLVL.